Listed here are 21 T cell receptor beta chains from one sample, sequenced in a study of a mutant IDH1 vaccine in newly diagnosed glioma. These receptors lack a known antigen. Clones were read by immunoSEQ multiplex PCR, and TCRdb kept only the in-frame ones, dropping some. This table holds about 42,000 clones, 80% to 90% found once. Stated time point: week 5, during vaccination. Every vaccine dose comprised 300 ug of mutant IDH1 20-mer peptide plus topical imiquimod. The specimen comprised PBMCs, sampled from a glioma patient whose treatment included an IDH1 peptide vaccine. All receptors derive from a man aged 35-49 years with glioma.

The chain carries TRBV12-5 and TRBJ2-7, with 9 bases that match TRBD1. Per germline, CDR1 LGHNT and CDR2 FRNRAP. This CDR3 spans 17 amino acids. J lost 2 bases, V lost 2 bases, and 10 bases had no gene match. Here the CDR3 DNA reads TGTGCTAGTGGTTTGAACCCCTGGACAGGGGAACCCTACGAGCAGTACTTC. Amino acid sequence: CASGLNPWTGEPYEQYF. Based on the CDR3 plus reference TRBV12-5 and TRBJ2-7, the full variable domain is DARVTQTPRHKVTEMGQEVTMRCQPILGHNTVFWYRQTMMQGLELLAYFRNRAPLDDSGMPKDRFSAEMPDATLATLKIQPSEPRDSAVYFCASGLNPWTGEPYEQYFGPGTRLTVT.

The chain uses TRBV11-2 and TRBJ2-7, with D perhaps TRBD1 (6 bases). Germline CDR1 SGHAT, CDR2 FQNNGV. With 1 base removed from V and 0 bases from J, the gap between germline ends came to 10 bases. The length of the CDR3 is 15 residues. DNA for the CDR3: TGTGCCAGCAGCTTAGGGGACACGAGCTCCTACGAGCAGTACTTC. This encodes CASSLGDTSSYEQYF.

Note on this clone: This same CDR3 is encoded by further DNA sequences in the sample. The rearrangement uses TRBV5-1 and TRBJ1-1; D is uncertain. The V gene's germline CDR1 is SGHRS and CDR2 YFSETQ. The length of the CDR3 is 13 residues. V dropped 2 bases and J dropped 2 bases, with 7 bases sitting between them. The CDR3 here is CASSFEGNTEAFF. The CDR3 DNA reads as TGCGCCAGCAGCTTCGAGGGAAACACTGAAGCTTTCTTT.

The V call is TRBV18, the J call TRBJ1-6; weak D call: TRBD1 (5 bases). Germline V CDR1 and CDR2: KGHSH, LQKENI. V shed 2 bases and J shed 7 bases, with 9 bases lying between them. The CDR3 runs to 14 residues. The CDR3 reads CASSPETANSPLHF. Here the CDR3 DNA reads TGTGCCAGCTCACCAGAGACAGCCAATTCACCCCTCCACTTT.

CDR3 DNA: TGTGCCAGCAGGCTCGGGACTAGCGGTTCAGATACGCAGTATTTT. It codes for CASRLGTSGSDTQYF. The J gene is TRBJ2-3, the V gene TRBV2, with TRBD2 matching over 11 bases. This CDR3 has 15 residues. V was pared by 6 bases and J by 4 bases, with 6 bases of the junction left unmatched. Germline V lookup: CDR1 SNHLY, CDR2 FYNNEI.

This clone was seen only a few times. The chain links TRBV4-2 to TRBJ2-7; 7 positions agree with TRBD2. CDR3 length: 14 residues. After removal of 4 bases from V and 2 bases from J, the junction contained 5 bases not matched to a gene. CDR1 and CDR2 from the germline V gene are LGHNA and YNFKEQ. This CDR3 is CASSLGLAAYEQYF. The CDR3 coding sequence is TGTGCCAGCAGCCTTGGGCTAGCGGCCTACGAGCAGTACTTC.

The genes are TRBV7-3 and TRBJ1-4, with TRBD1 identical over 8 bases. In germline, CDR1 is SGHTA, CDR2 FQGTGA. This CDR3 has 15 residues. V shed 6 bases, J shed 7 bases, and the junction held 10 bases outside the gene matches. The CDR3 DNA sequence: TGTGCCAGCAGTGCCAGCGCCGGGACAGGTGAAAAACTGTTTTTT. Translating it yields CASSASAGTGEKLFF.

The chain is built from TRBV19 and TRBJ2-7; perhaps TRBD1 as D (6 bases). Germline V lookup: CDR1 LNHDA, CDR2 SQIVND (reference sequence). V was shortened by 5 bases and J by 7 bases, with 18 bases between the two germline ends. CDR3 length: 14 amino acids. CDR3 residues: CASSGGTGFWEQYF. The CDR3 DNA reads TGTGCCAGTAGTGGGGGTACAGGGTTTTGGGAGCAGTACTTC.

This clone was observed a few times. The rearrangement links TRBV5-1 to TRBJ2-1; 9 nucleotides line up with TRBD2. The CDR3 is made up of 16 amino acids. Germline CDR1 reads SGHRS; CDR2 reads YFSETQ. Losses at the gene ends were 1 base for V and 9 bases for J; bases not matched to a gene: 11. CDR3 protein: CASSLTIAGAISEQFF. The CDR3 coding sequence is TGCGCCAGCAGCTTGACCATAGCGGGAGCTATCAGTGAGCAGTTCTTC.

CDR3 in amino acids: CASKSGELFF. The CDR3 coding sequence is TGCGCCAGCAAGAGCGGGGAGCTGTTTTTT. The chain carries TRBV10-2 and TRBJ2-2; no reliable D call. This CDR3 has 10 residues. V lost 7 bases, J lost 7 bases, and 4 bases lay in between. Germline V gene data show CDR1 as WSHSY and CDR2 as SAAADI.

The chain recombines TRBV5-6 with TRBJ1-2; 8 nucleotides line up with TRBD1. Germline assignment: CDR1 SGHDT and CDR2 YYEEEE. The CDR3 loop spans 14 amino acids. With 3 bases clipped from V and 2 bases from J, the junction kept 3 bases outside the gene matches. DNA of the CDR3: TGTGCCAGCAGCTGGACAGGGTCCAACTATGGCTACACCTTC. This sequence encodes CASSWTGSNYGYTF.

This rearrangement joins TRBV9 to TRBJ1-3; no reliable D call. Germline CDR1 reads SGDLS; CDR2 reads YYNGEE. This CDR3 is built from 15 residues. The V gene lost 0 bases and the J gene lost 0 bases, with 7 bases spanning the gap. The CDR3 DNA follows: TGTGCCAGCAGCGTAGGTAGGGACTCTGGAAACACCATATATTTT. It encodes CASSVGRDSGNTIYF.

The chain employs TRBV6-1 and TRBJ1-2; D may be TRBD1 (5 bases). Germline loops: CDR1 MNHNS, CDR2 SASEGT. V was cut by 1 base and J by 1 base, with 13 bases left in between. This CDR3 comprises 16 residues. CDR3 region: CASSEGYRGLNYGYTF. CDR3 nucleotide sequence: TGTGCCAGCAGTGAAGGGTACCGGGGCCTTAACTATGGCTACACCTTC.

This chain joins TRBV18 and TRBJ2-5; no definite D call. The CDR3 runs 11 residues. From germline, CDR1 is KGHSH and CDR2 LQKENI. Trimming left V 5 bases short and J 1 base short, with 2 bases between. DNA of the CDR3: TGTGCCAGCTCAAGCCAAGAGACCCAGTACTTC. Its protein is CASSSQETQYF.

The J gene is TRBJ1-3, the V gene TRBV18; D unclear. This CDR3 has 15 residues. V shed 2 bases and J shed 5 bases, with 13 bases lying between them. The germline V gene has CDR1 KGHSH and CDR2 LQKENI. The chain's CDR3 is CASSPIASPRNTIYF. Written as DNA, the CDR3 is TGTGCCAGCTCACCAATCGCCTCTCCCCGAAACACCATATATTTT.

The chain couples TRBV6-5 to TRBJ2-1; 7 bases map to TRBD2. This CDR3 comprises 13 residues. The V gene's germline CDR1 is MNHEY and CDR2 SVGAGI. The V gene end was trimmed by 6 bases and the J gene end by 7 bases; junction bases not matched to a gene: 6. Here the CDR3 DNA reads TGTGCCAGCAGGGTCCTAGCGGAAAATGAGCAGTTCTTC. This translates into CASRVLAENEQFF.

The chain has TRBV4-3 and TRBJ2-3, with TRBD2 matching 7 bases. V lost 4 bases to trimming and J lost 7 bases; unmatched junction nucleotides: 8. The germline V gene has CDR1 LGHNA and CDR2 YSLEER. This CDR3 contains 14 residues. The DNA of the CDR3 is TGCGCCAGCAGCCGGGAGGGGTCCTCGAATACGCAGTATTTT. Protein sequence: CASSREGSSNTQYF.

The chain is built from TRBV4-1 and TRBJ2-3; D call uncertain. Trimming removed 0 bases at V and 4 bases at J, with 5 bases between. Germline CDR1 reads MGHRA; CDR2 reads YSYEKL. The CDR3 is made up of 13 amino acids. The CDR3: CASSQEDPDTQYF. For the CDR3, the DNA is TGCGCCAGCAGCCAAGAGGACCCAGATACGCAGTATTTT.

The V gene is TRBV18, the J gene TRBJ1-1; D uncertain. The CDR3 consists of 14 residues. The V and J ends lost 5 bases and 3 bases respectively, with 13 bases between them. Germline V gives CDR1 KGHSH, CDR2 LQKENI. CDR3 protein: CASSFVTSDTEAFF. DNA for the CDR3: TGTGCCAGCTCATTTGTCACATCGGACACTGAAGCTTTCTTT.

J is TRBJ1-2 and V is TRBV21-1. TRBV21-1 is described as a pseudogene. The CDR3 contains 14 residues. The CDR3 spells CASFAPGGAGGYTF. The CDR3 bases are TGTGCCAGCTTCGCCCCCGGAGGGGCTGGTGGCTACACCTTC.

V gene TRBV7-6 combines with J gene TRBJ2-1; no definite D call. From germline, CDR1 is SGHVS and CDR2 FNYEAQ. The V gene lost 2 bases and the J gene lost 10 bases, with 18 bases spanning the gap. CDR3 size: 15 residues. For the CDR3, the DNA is TGTGCCAGCAGCTTAAATGAGCAGATTTCCGGGGAGCAGTTCTTC. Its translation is CASSLNEQISGEQFF.